Each of the 26 T cell receptor delta chains below was sequenced from the same sample in a study of gamma-delta T cells after stem cell transplantation. TCRdb fed the RT-PCR reads to CATT. The sample records thousands of delta-chain clones, 0.95% to 1.5% being singletons. Sequenced: gamma-delta T cells. The receptors originated from a human donor. It is not recorded whose cells these are; they may come from a transplant donor.

In this sample, this clone turned up a few times. A far larger clone is one nucleotide away, so this likely arose from a read error. The sample carries other DNA sequences with the same CDR3. The rearrangement links TRDV2 to TRDJ1; 9 bases match TRDD3. From germline, CDR1 is GEAIGNYY and CDR2 EKD. The CDR3 loop spans 14 amino acids. V gave up 7 bases and J gave up 2 bases; unmatched junction bases: 7. CDR3 protein: CACEPWGITDKLIF. DNA for the CDR3: TGTGCCTGCGAACCCTGGGGGATTACCGATAAACTCATCTTT.

With regard to this clone: This likely came from a read error, as a far larger clone is one base away. Other nucleotide sequences in the sample specify the same CDR3. The chain couples TRDV2 to TRDJ1; TRDD3 agrees at 8 bases. CDR3 length: 16 amino acids. In germline, CDR1 is GEAIGNYY, CDR2 EKD. The V segment lost 1 base and the J segment 2 bases; nucleotides outside the gene matches: 8. This chain's CDR3 is CACDTLFVGDTDKLIF. Here the CDR3 DNA reads TGTGCCTGTGACACTCTATTTGTGGGGGATACCGATAAACTCATCTTT.

As to this clone: The amino acid sequence in TCRdb belongs to a much larger clone and departs from this DNA's translation at residue 9, likely a sequencing read error; the sequence shown is translated from the DNA. The chain recombines TRDV2 with TRDJ1; 9 nucleotides align to TRDD3. Trimming cost V 0 bases and J 2 bases; bases outside gene matches: 12. Germline CDR1 and CDR2: GEAIGNYY and EKD. The CDR3 length is 18 residues. This chain's CDR3 is CACDTLRFFGDTTDKLIF. The CDR3 region has the DNA TGTGCCTGTGACACCTTGCGTTTCTTTGGGGATACGACCGATAAACTCATCTTT.

As concerns this clone: For this DNA, TCRdb reports the protein of a much larger clone, which diverges at residue 12, most likely from a read error; the protein presented here is translated directly from the DNA. The rearrangement links TRDV2 to TRDJ1, with D possibly being TRDD3 (6 bases). This CDR3 contains 17 residues. The V end lost 0 bases, the J end lost 10 bases, and 26 bases lay between the germline ends. Germline V CDR1 and CDR2: GEAIGNYY, EKD. In DNA form, the CDR3 reads TGTGCCTGTGACACCGTTGGGCCGGGGGAACCGAGCAACGGACTCATCTTT. Its translation: CACDTVGPGEPSNGLIF.

The rearrangement links TRDV2 to TRDJ1; 13 nucleotides line up with TRDD3. Trimming cost V 0 bases and J 10 bases; bases outside gene matches: 13. The germline gives CDR1 GEAIGNYY, CDR2 EKD. CDR3 length: 17 amino acids. CDR3 coding DNA: TGTGCCTGTGACACCCTAATACTGGGGGATACGCACGAAATACTCATCTTT. This translates into CACDTLILGDTHEILIF.

The chain couples TRDV2 to TRDJ3; 12 positions match TRDD3. J gave up 0 bases and V 1 base, and 9 bases lay outside the gene matches. This CDR3 comprises 21 residues. Germline loops: CDR1 GEAIGNYY, CDR2 EKD. The CDR3 sequence: CACDTSGGYAPGSWDTRQMFF. Written as DNA, the CDR3 is TGTGCCTGTGACACGTCTGGGGGATACGCCCCGGGCTCCTGGGACACCCGACAGATGTTTTTC.

Points on this clone: Only one base separates this from a far larger clonotype, so it likely reflects a read error. The sample contains more than one DNA sequence encoding this CDR3. The chain employs TRDV2 and TRDJ1, with TRDD3 matching 13 bases. The CDR3 covers 20 residues. CDR1 GEAIGNYY and CDR2 EKD come from the germline V gene. After removal of 3 bases from V and 2 bases from J, the junction contained 17 bases not matched to a gene. The CDR3 coding sequence is TGTGCCTGTGACCCCCTGCGTACTGGGGGATACGCCGATCGGACCGATAAACTCATCTTT. The encoded protein is CACDPLRTGGYADRTDKLIF.

A remark on this clone: The protein TCRdb gives is from a much larger clone and does not agree with this DNA's translation at residue 7, likely a read error; the protein shown here comes from the DNA. The chain recombines TRDV2 with TRDJ1, with D perhaps TRDD3 (5 bases). In germline, CDR1 is GEAIGNYY, CDR2 EKD. Trimming removed 2 bases from V and 0 bases from J, with 15 bases in between. The CDR3 covers 16 residues. This CDR3 is CACDILWDSYTDKLIF. CDR3 DNA: TGTGCCTGTGACATACTGTGGGATTCGTACACCGATAAACTCATCTTT.

This clone was observed a handful of times. An end of the junction does not agree with germline; a read error may underlie this. Other DNA sequences in the sample encode the same CDR3. This chain connects TRDV2 to TRDJ1; 11 nucleotides align to TRDD3. The CDR3 contains 20 residues. CDR1 is GEAIGNYY, CDR2 EKD, per germline. In DNA form, the CDR3 reads TGTGCCTGCGACACCGTCCCTTCCTACGCTGGGGGATACCGGGCCGATAAACTCATCTTT. It is translated as CACDTVPSYAGGYRADKLIF.

This clone was found a few times. It is likely a read error: a sequence one base away is far more abundant. This same CDR3 is encoded by further DNA sequences in the sample. This chain joins TRDV2 and TRDJ1, with 8 bases identical to TRDD3. Germline V gives CDR1 GEAIGNYY, CDR2 EKD. Trimming removed 0 bases from V and 10 bases from J; junction bases left unmatched: 24. This CDR3 comprises 19 residues. CDR3 loop: CACDTIGAVLGDPPARLIF. CDR3 in DNA: TGTGCCTGTGACACCATTGGAGCCGTCTTGGGGGATCCCCCAGCTAGACTCATCTTT.

The genes are TRDV2 and TRDJ1, with TRDD3 matching 10 bases. There are 15 residues in the CDR3. Germline loops: CDR1 GEAIGNYY, CDR2 EKD. V shed 4 bases, J shed 3 bases, and the junction held 7 bases outside the gene matches. CDR3 protein: CACEPVLGDSDKLIF. CDR3 nucleotide sequence: TGTGCCTGTGAACCAGTACTGGGGGATTCCGATAAACTCATCTTT.

This clone was detected only a few times. This DNA's translation differs at residue 6 from TCRdb's protein, which comes from a much larger clone; a read error is likely, and the protein shown is translated from the DNA. CDR3 nucleotide sequence: TGTGCCTGTGACACCGCAGGGGTCTTCTACGGAGCCGATAAACTCATCTTT. This gives the protein CACDTAGVFYGADKLIF. The chain recombines TRDV2 with TRDJ1; D is unresolved. V was trimmed by 0 bases and J by 3 bases, leaving 19 bases between them. The CDR3 has 17 amino acids. Looked up from germline, CDR1 is GEAIGNYY and CDR2 is EKD.

This clone was detected many times. The protein held in TCRdb is that of a much larger clone and does not match this DNA's translation at residue 4, likely because of a read error; the protein shown is translated from the DNA. The V call is TRDV2, the J call TRDJ3; tentatively, D is TRDD3 (6 bases). The CDR3 is 17 amino acids. Germline CDR1 is GEAIGNYY and CDR2 is EKD. The CDR3 here is CACGTVGGTWDTRQMFF. The CDR3 region has the DNA TGTGCCTGTGGCACCGTTGGGGGGACCTGGGACACCCGACAGATGTTTTTC.

This clone was seen only a few times. A far larger clone is only one base removed, so a read error is likely. Other DNA sequences of this sample code for an identical CDR3. The chain combines TRDV2 with TRDJ1; 10 nucleotides line up with TRDD3. CDR1 and CDR2 (germline): GEAIGNYY, EKD. There are 18 residues in the CDR3. The V and J ends lost 3 bases and 3 bases, in that order; junction bases with no gene match: 15. The CDR3 loop reads CACDYLTGGYEKADKLIF. The CDR3 coding sequence is TGTGCCTGTGACTACCTTACGGGGGGATACGAGAAGGCCGATAAACTCATCTTT.

A few counts support this clone. The protein given by TCRdb reflects a much larger clone and differs at residue 10 from this DNA's translation, likely from a read error; the protein shown is the DNA's translation. The chain uses TRDV2 and TRDJ3; 10 nucleotides match TRDD3. Germline V gene lookup returns CDR1 GEAIGNYY and CDR2 EKD. Losses at the gene ends were 0 bases for V and 1 base for J; bases not matched to a gene: 8. The CDR3 length is 20 residues. Written as DNA, the CDR3 is TGTGCCTGTGACACCGTACTGGGGGATGCGAAATCCTGGGACACCCGACAGATGTTTTTC. Translating it yields CACDTVLGDAKSWDTRQMFF.

This clone was observed a few times. This likely reflects a read error, since a far larger clone is one base away. The same CDR3 can be traced to other DNA sequences in this sample. The chain is built from TRDV2 and TRDJ1; 8 bases are a match to TRDD3. J gave up 0 bases and V 3 bases, and 11 bases lay outside the gene matches. CDR3 length: 17 residues. Germline V CDR1 and CDR2: GEAIGNYY, EKD. CDR3 amino acids: CACDPVLGALYTDKLIF. The CDR3 coding sequence is TGTGCCTGTGACCCAGTACTGGGGGCCCTGTACACCGATAAACTCATCTTT.

As concerns this clone: The protein given by TCRdb reflects a much larger clone and differs at residue 7 from this DNA's translation, likely from a read error; the protein shown is the DNA's translation. The chain has TRDV2 and TRDJ1; weak D call: TRDD3 (6 bases). The CDR3 totals 18 residues. Germline V gene data show CDR1 as GEAIGNYY and CDR2 as EKD. The V end lost 3 bases, the J end lost 0 bases, and 22 bases lay between the germline ends. The CDR3 loop is CACDRVPGDRINTDKLIF. DNA for the CDR3: TGTGCCTGTGACCGGGTACCGGGGGACCGCATCAACACCGATAAACTCATCTTT.

This clone was counted between two and nine times. The protein recorded in TCRdb matches a much larger clone and deviates from this DNA's translation at residue 5, suggesting a read error; the protein here is obtained by translating the DNA. This chain joins TRDV2 and TRDJ3, with TRDD3 matching 12 bases. V dropped 3 bases and J dropped 0; count of bases not matched to a gene: 11. The CDR3 length is 21 residues. Germline CDR1 and CDR2: GEAIGNYY and EKD. The CDR3 protein is CACDASGGYARSSWDTRQMFF. The CDR3 region has the DNA TGTGCCTGTGACGCGTCTGGGGGATACGCCCGAAGCTCCTGGGACACCCGACAGATGTTTTTC.

As for this clone: For this DNA, TCRdb reports the protein of a much larger clone, which diverges at residue 9, most likely from a read error; the protein presented here is translated directly from the DNA. The chain uses TRDV2 and TRDJ1, with D maybe TRDD3 (5 bases). This CDR3 contains 17 residues. Germline CDR1 reads GEAIGNYY; CDR2 reads EKD. Trimming stripped 1 base from V and 0 bases from J, with 17 bases between. In DNA form, the CDR3 reads TGTGCCTGTGACACGGTTGGGGTCCACTCCGACACCGATAAACTCATCTTT. This gives the protein CACDTVGVHSDTDKLIF.

This clone occurred a few times. The chain combines TRDV2 with TRDJ1; 7 bases fit TRDD3. V shed 3 bases and J 0 bases; nucleotides not matched to a gene: 12. The V gene's germline CDR1 is GEAIGNYY and CDR2 EKD. The CDR3 loop spans 17 amino acids. For the CDR3, the DNA is TGTGCCTGTGACGATCTTGGGGGACAAACCAACACCGATAAACTCATCTTT. This encodes CACDDLGGQTNTDKLIF.

This clone was detected a few times. A read error is the likely source, as a far larger clone sits one nucleotide away. The same CDR3 can be traced to other DNA sequences in this sample. This rearrangement joins TRDV2 to TRDJ1; TRDD3 matches 11 bases. CDR1 and CDR2 (germline): GEAIGNYY, EKD. Trimming cost V 0 bases and J 5 bases; bases outside gene matches: 7. The CDR3 covers 16 residues. The CDR3 is CACDTLGDTGTDKLIF. The DNA for the CDR3 is TGTGCCTGTGACACCCTGGGGGATACCGGCACTGATAAACTCATCTTT.

This clone was seen a handful of times. This is likely an artifact of a read error, given a far larger clone one base away. The sample has other DNA sequences that encode this CDR3 too. The V call is TRDV2, the J call TRDJ3; tentatively, D is TRDD3 (5 bases). There are 17 residues in the CDR3. The germline V gene has CDR1 GEAIGNYY and CDR2 EKD. CDR3 protein: CACDTVLSSWDTRQMFF. The CDR3 DNA reads as TGTGCCTGTGACACTGTTCTAAGCTCCTGGGACACCCGACAGATGTTCTTC.

This clone was detected a few times. A far more abundant clone sits one base away, making this likely a read error. Other DNA sequences from this sample encode an identical CDR3 as well. The chain recombines TRDV2 with TRDJ1, with 11 bases identical to TRDD3. This CDR3 region has 18 residues. Germline values: CDR1 GEAIGNYY, CDR2 EKD. The CDR3 reads CACDTLRFLGDTTDKLIF. The CDR3 DNA reads TGTGCCTGTGACACCTTGCGTTTCTTGGGGGATACGACCGATAAGCTCATCTTT.

This clone came up a few times. The protein TCRdb lists belongs to a much larger clone and differs from this DNA's translation at residue 3, which points to a read error; the protein shown is made from the DNA. The chain is built from TRDV2 and TRDJ1, with 8 bases that match TRDD3. Per germline, CDR1 GEAIGNYY and CDR2 EKD. The CDR3 is 16 amino acids. This CDR3 reads CARDTLFVGDTDKLIF. As DNA, the CDR3 is TGTGCCCGTGACACCCTATTTGTGGGGGATACCGATAAACTCATCTTT.

This clone appeared a few times. A read error is the likely source, as a far larger clone sits one nucleotide away. This CDR3 is also generated by other DNA sequences in the sample. The rearrangement joins TRDV2 to TRDJ3; 10 bases are shared with TRDD3. The junction had 3 bases not matched to a gene; V was cut back by 1 base and J by 4 bases. Germline V gene lookup returns CDR1 GEAIGNYY and CDR2 EKD. The CDR3 has 17 amino acids. CDR3 sequence reads: CACDTTGGSWDTRQMFF. The CDR3 DNA sequence: TGTGCCTGTGACACGACTGGGGGATCGTGGGACACCCGACAGATGTTTTTC.

In regard to this clone: TCRdb's protein, taken from a much larger clone, differs from this DNA's translation at residue 6, likely owing to a read error; the protein displayed comes from the DNA. This sequence joins TRDV2 and TRDJ1; the match to TRDD3 covers 8 bases. The CDR3 covers 19 residues. Germline-derived CDR1 and CDR2 are GEAIGNYY and EKD. V gave up 3 bases and J gave up 0 bases; unmatched junction bases: 17. The CDR3 DNA reads as TGTGCCTGTGACTGGTTTGGGGATACAAGGACCCTTTACACCGATAAACTCATCTTT. Translating gives CACDWFGDTRTLYTDKLIF.